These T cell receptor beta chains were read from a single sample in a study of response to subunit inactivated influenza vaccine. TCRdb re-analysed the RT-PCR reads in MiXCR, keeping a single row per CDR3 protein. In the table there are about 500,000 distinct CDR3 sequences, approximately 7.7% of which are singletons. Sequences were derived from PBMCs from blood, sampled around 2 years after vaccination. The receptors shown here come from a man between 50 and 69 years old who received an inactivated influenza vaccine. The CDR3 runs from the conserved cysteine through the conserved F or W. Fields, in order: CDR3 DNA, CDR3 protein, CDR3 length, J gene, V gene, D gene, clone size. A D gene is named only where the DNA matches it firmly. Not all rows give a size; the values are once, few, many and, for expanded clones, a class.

TGTGCCTGGAGTGTATCGGGCATTAGCAATCAGCCCCAGCATTTT	CAWSVSGISNQPQHF	15	TRBJ1-5	TRBV30	-	many
TGCGCCAGCAGCCAGACGACGGGTTACGAGCATTACTTC	CASSQTTGYEHYF	13	TRBJ2-7	TRBV4-3	-	-
TGTGCCAGCAGCTTACTAGCGGGGGGGCCTAGCACAGATACGCAGTATTTT	CASSLLAGGPSTDTQYF	17	TRBJ2-3	TRBV7-2	TRBD2	many
TGTGCCAGCAGTTTAGCGGCATCGCATCAGCCCCAGCATTTT	CASSLAASHQPQHF	14	TRBJ1-5	TRBV12-3/TRBV12-4	-	many
TGTGCCAGCAGTCTCGGACTTAGGGAGCAGTTCTTC	CASSLGLREQFF	12	TRBJ2-1	TRBV12-3/TRBV12-4	-	many
TGTGCCAGCAGTTCCAGGCCTCACTATGGCTACACCTTC	CASSSRPHYGYTF	13	TRBJ1-2	TRBV12-3/TRBV12-4	-	few
TGCAGCCCGCGGGGGGACCTCTCCTACGAGCAGTACTTC	CSPRGDLSYEQYF	13	TRBJ2-7	TRBV20-1	TRBD2	many
TGTGCCAGCAGCTTAATGGCTAGCGGCTACACCGGGGAGCTGTTTTTT	CASSLMASGYTGELFF	16	TRBJ2-2	TRBV7-3	TRBD2	-
TGTGCCAGCAGTCCCCGACAGGGGATCAATCAGCCCCAGCATTTT	CASSPRQGINQPQHF	15	TRBJ1-5	TRBV12-3/TRBV12-4	TRBD1	many
TGTGCCAGCAGCCCCCAAGACATCAGCACAGATACGCAGTATTTT	CASSPQDISTDTQYF	15	TRBJ2-3	TRBV7-6	-	few
TGTGCCAGCACCCCCGCCGGAGCCTACGAGCAGTACTTC	CASTPAGAYEQYF	13	TRBJ2-7	TRBV28	-	many
TGTGCCAGCAGATGGGACGGCGGTCCAAACTACGAGCAGTACTTC	CASRWDGGPNYEQYF	15	TRBJ2-7	TRBV7-9	-	few
TGCAGTGCCGGGACGAGCACCACTGAGCAGTTCTTC	CSAGTSTTEQFF	12	TRBJ2-1	TRBV20-1	-	-
TGTGCCAGCAGTCGGGACAGCCTCTATAGCAATCAGCCCCAGCATTTT	CASSRDSLYSNQPQHF	16	TRBJ1-5	TRBV2	TRBD1	few
TGCAGTGCTAGAGATATAGTACTACAAGAGACCCAGTACTTC	CSARDIVLQETQYF	14	TRBJ2-5	TRBV20-1	-	few
TGTGCCAGCGGAAGGGCCGGACAGTACAATGAGCAGTTCTTC	CASGRAGQYNEQFF	14	TRBJ2-1	TRBV6-2/TRBV6-3	-	few
TGTGCCAGCAGGCATGCGGGGAGCACAGATACGCAGTATTTT	CASRHAGSTDTQYF	14	TRBJ2-3	TRBV6-2/TRBV6-3	-	-
TGTGCCAGCAGGGATTCGGTGGCGAAGGCATCGTTC	CASRDSVAKASF	12	TRBJ2-1	TRBV12-3/TRBV12-4	-	few